This T cell receptor beta chain emerged from a study of shared clonotypes between healthy human individuals. About the study: Two women and a few men aged 18 to 49 served as donors. Findings of the study overall: Non-shared clonotypes had lower generation probabilities than those shared by all four donors. Naive subsets typically showed greater estimated richness than memory subsets.

The length of the CDR3 is 14 residues. V gave up 5 bases and J gave up 2 bases, with 13 bases separating them. CDR1 is LNHDA and CDR2 is SQIVND in the germline V gene (reference sequence). As for this clone: Its antigen is not identified.

Naive CD8 cells, CD45RO-negative and positively selected for CCR7, excluded terminally differentiated effector memory CD45RA+ cells. Method: immunoSEQ multiplex PCR; TCRdb's copy keeps in-frame clones and lacks some. This repertoire shows about 590,000 clones, 95% found once; its top ten account for 0.11%. This clonotype was obtained from a woman in her twenties or thirties in good health. The V gene is TRBV19, the J gene TRBJ2-7, with D perhaps matching TRBD2 (5 bases). The sample taken for sequencing was naive CD8+ T cells sorted from blood. CDR3 DNA: TGTGCCAGTAGTGCAAGACGGACTGCCTACGAGCAGTACTTC. Translating gives CASSARRTAYEQYF.